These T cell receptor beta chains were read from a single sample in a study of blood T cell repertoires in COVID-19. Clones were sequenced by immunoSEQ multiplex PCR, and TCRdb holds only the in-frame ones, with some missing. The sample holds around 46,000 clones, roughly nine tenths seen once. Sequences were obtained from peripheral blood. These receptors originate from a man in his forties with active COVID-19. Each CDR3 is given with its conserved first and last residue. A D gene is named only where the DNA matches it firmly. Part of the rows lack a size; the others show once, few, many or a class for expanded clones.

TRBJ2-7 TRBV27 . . TGTGCCAGCAGTGATAGACAGGCGGGCGAGCAGTACTTC CASSDRQAGEQYF
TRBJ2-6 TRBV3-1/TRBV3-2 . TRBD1 TGTGCCAGCAGCCCCTTCACCGGGACAGGGCCCGAGGCCAACGTCCTGACTTTC CASSPFTGTGPEANVLTF
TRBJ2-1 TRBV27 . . TGTGCCAGCCGCAGGGGCCTTTCGGCCCATGAGCAGTTCTTC CASRRGLSAHEQFF
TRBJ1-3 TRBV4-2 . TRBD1 TGTGCCAGCAGCCCAGGGACAGGGAACACCATATATTTT CASSPGTGNTIYF
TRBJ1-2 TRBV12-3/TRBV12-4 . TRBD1 TGTGCCAGTAGGGACAGGGAGGTAGGCTACACCTTC CASRDREVGYTF
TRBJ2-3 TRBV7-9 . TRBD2 TGTGCCAGCAGCTTAACAGGGACTAGCGGGAGGGATACGCAGTATTTT CASSLTGTSGRDTQYF
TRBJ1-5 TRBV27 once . TGTGCCAGCAGTTTTGGAGGTTCCAATCAGCCCCAGCATTTT CASSFGGSNQPQHF
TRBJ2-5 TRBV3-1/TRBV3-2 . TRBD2 TGTGCCAGCGGATTAGCGGGAGGGCGGGAGACCCAGTACTTC CASGLAGGRETQYF
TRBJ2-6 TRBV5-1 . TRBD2 TGCGCCAGCAGCCCTCGGGGCGCGGGAGCCTCTCCTGGGGCCAACGTCCTGACTTTC CASSPRGAGASPGANVLTF
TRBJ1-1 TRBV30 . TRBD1 TGTGCCTGGACTAGGGGGCAAGCTGAAGCTTTCTTT CAWTRGQAEAFF
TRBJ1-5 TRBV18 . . TGTGCCAGCTCACCAAGGGGAAAAGGCGATCAGCCCCAGCATTTT CASSPRGKGDQPQHF
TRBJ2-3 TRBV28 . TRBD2 TGTGCCAGCAGCACCCTGGGGGGGGTAAGCACAGATACGCAGTATTTT CASSTLGGVSTDTQYF
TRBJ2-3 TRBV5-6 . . TGTGCCAGCAGCTTGGATCTGGGAGCGGGCACAGATACGCAGTATTTT CASSLDLGAGTDTQYF
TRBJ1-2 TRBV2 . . TGTGCCAGCAGTGATGCACTAAACACCTTC CASSDALNTF
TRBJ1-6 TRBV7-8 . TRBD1 TGTGCCAGCAGCTTAACAGGACAGGGCAGCTCCTATAATTCACCCCTCCACTTT CASSLTGQGSSYNSPLHF
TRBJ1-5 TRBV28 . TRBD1 TGTGCCAGCAGTTTAAAACATAGGACAGGGGCTGCAAGCTATAGCAATCAGCCCCAGCATTTT CASSLKHRTGAASYSNQPQHF
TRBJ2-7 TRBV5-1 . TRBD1 TGCGCCAGCAGGGGGGACAGGCTATACGAGCAGTACTTC CASRGDRLYEQYF
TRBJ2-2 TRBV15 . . TGTGCCACCAGCAGAGATGTCGGGACCGGGGAGCTGTTTTTT CATSRDVGTGELFF
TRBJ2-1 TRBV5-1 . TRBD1 TGCGCCAGCAGCCGAAGGACAGGGGGAGGGGATGAGCAGTTCTTC CASSRRTGGGDEQFF
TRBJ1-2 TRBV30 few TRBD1 TGTGCCTGGACAGGGGGTGGCTATGGCTACACCTTC CAWTGGGYGYTF
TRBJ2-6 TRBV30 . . TGTGCCTGGAGTGTGAGCGCTGGGGCCAACGTCCTGACTTTC CAWSVSAGANVLTF
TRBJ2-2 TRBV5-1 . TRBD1 TGCGCCAGCAGCCTCCTGACAGGGGGCACCGGGGAGCTGTTTTTT CASSLLTGGTGELFF
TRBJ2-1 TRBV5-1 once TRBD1 TGCGCCAGCAGACCCGGACAGGGGGGAAACAATGAGCAGTTCTTC CASRPGQGGNNEQFF
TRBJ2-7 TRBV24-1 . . TGTGCCACCAGTGGTGCGGGGACCTCCTACGAGCAGTACTTC CATSGAGTSYEQYF
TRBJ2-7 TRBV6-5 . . TGTGCCAGCAGTTACCAAATCCGGGACACCAACTACGAGCAGTACTTC CASSYQIRDTNYEQYF
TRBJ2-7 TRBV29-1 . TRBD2 TGCAGCGTTGAGCCTAGCGGTAGCTCCTACGAGCAGTACTTC CSVEPSGSSYEQYF
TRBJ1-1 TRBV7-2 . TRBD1 TGTGCCAGCAGCCCGACAACAGGGGGCGGCACTGAAGCTTTCTTT CASSPTTGGGTEAFF
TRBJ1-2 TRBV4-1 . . TGCGCCAGCGATGGAAGGGGGACACGCGGGAACTATGGCTACACCTTC CASDGRGTRGNYGYTF
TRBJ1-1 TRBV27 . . TGTGCCAGCAGTTTGGAGGGACCTGGTTTGTCTGAAGCTTTCTTT CASSLEGPGLSEAFF
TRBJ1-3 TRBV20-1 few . TGCAGTGCTAGTCCGGGGGAGGATAGCTCTGGAAACACCATATATTTT CSASPGEDSSGNTIYF
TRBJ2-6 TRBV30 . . TGTGCCTGGAGTCAGTCTTCTGGGGCCAACGTCCTGACTTTC CAWSQSSGANVLTF
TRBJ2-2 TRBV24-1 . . TGTGCCACCAGTGCACCAGGGAACACCGGGGAGCTGTTTTTT CATSAPGNTGELFF
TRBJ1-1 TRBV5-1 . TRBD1 TGCGCCAGCAGGGACAGGGTGGAGAACACTGAAGCTTTCTTT CASRDRVENTEAFF
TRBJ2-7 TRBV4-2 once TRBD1 TGTGCCAGCAGCCAATTCCCCCAAGGACAGGGGGTCTCCTACGAGCAGTACTTC CASSQFPQGQGVSYEQYF
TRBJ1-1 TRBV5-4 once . TGTGCCAGCAACCAGCCAGGGTTTTCGGCTTTCTTT CASNQPGFSAFF
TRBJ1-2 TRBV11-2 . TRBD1 TGTGCCAGCAGCCCTCGGGACAGGGGGAACGGCTACACCTTC CASSPRDRGNGYTF
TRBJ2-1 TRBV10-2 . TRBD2 TGCGCCAGCAGTGAGGGGAGAGTTGGTGGGAGGGCTAACGAGCAGTTCTTC CASSEGRVGGRANEQFF
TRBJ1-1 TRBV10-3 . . TGTGCCATCAGTGAGTCGAGAGGATGGGAAGCTTTCTTT CAISESRGWEAFF
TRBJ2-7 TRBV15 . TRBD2 TGTGCCACCAGCAGAGGGGGGACTAGCGGGTACGAGCAGTACTTC CATSRGGTSGYEQYF
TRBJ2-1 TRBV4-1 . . TGCGCCAGCAGCCAACTCCACCGGGGAGAGAGCTCCTACAATGAGCAGTTCTTC CASSQLHRGESSYNEQFF
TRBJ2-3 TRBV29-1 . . TGCAGCGTTCCGGGAGGCACAGATACGCAGTATTTT CSVPGGTDTQYF
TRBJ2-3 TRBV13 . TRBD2 TGTGCCAGCAGCTCCCGGACTAGCGGGAGGGATACGCAGTATTTT CASSSRTSGRDTQYF
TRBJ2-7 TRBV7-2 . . TGTGCCAGCAAGGGGGAGGGCCACACCTACGAGCAGTACTTC CASKGEGHTYEQYF
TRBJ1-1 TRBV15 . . TGTGCCACCGGGAGCTTGGGCGTCAGTGACACTGAAGCTTTCTTT CATGSLGVSDTEAFF
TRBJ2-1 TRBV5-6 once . TGTGCCAGCAGCTGGGACTTAGATGAGCAGTTCTTC CASSWDLDEQFF
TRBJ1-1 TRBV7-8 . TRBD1 TGTGCCAGCAGCCCCACCCGGACAGGGGCTGAAGCTTTCTTT CASSPTRTGAEAFF
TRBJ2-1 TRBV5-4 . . TGTGCCAGCAGCTTGGGAGCGCTCAATGAGCAGTTCTTC CASSLGALNEQFF
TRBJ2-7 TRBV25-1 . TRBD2 TGTGCCAGCAGTGAGGATCCGGACGGGAGGAGCTCCTACGAGCAGTACTTC CASSEDPDGRSSYEQYF